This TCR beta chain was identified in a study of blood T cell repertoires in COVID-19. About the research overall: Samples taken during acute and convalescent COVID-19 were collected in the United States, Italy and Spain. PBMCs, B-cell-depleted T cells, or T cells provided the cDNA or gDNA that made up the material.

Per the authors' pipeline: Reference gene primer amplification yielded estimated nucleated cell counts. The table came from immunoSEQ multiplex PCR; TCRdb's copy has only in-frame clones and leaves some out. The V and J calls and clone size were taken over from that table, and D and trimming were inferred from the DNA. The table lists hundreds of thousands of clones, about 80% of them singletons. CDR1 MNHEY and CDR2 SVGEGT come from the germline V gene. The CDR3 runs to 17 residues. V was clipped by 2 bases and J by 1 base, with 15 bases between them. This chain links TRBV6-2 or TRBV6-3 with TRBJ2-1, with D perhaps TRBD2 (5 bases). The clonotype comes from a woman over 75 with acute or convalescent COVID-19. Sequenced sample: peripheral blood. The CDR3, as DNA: TGTGCCAGCAGTTACACACCCGGGGAGCTTTCCTACAATGAGCAGTTCTTC. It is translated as CASSYTPGELSYNEQFF.